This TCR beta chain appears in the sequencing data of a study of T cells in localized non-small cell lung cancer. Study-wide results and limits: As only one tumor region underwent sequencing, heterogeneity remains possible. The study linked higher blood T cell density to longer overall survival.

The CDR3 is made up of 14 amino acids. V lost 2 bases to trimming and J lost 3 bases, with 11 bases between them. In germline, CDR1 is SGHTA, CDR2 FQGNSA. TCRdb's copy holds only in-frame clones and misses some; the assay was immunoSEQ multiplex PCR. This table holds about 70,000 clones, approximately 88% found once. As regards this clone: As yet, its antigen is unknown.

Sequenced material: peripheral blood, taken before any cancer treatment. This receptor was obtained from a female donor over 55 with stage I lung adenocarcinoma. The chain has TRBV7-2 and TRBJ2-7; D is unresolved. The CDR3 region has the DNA TGTGCCAGCAGCTTAATTGCGACCAGCTACGAGCAGTACTTC. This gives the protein CASSLIATSYEQYF.